The T cell receptor (beta chain) described here comes from a study of beta chain features in type 1 diabetes. On the study more broadly: Patient and healthy donor groups were alike in age, gender and cell yields.

Whole-study results and caveats: Insertions at VDJ junctions were less frequent in type 1 diabetes patients. These patients also deleted more nucleotides at the same junctions. These data did not resolve whether HLA type affects TCRB rearrangement.

This clone came up a few times. Its antigen is still unknown. Isolated RNA was reverse transcribed in full, so expressed TCRB transcripts were sequenced. Generated by immunoSEQ multiplex PCR, the TCRdb table keeps only in-frame clones and is missing some. The data show around 500,000 clones, roughly 11% seen once. Germline trimming cut 8 bases from V and 7 bases from J; bases unmatched to any gene: 5. The CDR3 has 13 amino acids. Germline V lookup: CDR1 MGHDK, CDR2 SYGVNS. The sample comprised naive CD4+ T cells from blood. This clonotype was sampled from a woman younger than 30 in good health. The chain links TRBV25-1 to TRBJ1-4; 9 bases are shared with TRBD1. The CDR3 DNA follows: TGTGCCAGCCGCGACAGGGGGAGTGAAAAACTGTTTTTT. This encodes CASRDRGSEKLFF.